Listed below are T cell receptor beta chains from one sample, sequenced in a study of shared clonotypes between healthy human individuals. Produced via immunoSEQ multiplex PCR; TCRdb's table is partial and in-frame only. The sample records about a million clones, 77% being singletons. Sequenced sample: memory CD4+ T cells from PBMCs. The receptors derive from a man in his late teens or twenties in good health. Some clones in this sample may be carry-over from other donors' samples. CDR3s include the opening cysteine and the closing phenylalanine or tryptophan. The D gene is left open where the match is weak. Size tells how often a clone was seen (once, few, many) or the class of an expanded clone, and some rows leave it out.

d_call clone_size j_call v_call cdr3_nt cdr3_aa
TRBD2 . TRBJ2-3 TRBV30 TGTGCCTGGAGGGACCTAGCGGGAGAAAGAGATACGCAGTATTTT CAWRDLAGERDTQYF
TRBD1 . TRBJ1-5 TRBV29-1 TGCAGCGTAGCAGACAGGGTTGATCAGCCCCAGCATTTT CSVADRVDQPQHF
. . TRBJ2-2 TRBV7-2 TGTGCCAGCAGACAAGGGACCCGGAACACCGGGGAGCTGTTTTTT CASRQGTRNTGELFF
. . TRBJ1-1 TRBV19 TGTGCCAGTAGTACCGCAGGGTACACTGAAGCTTTCTTT CASSTAGYTEAFF
TRBD1 . TRBJ1-1 TRBV18 TGTGCCAGCTCACCCTCGACAGGGGGCGAAACTGAAGCTTTCTTT CASSPSTGGETEAFF
TRBD1 . TRBJ2-3 TRBV5-1 TGCGCCAGCAGCATACAGGGGGCGGGCACAGATACGCAGTATTTT CASSIQGAGTDTQYF
. . TRBJ2-2 TRBV11-2 TGTGCCAGCAGCCCCAGGGGCGTCTCCGGGGAGCTGTTTTTT CASSPRGVSGELFF
TRBD2 . TRBJ2-7 TRBV7-9 TGTGCCAGCAGCTGGGGGTATAGCGGGAGATCAGACGAGCAGTACTTC CASSWGYSGRSDEQYF
. few TRBJ2-2 TRBV11-2 TGTGCCAGCAGCTTCACTAGTTCCGCCGGGGAGCTGTTTTTT CASSFTSSAGELFF
TRBD1 . TRBJ2-1 TRBV7-7 TGTGCCAGCAGCGCAGCGGGACAGGGAGAAAATGAGCAGTTCTTC CASSAAGQGENEQFF
TRBD1 . TRBJ2-1 TRBV5-4 TGTGCCAGCAGCTTGTCGACAGGGGTGGATGAGCAGTTCTTC CASSLSTGVDEQFF
. . TRBJ1-2 TRBV28 TGTGCCAGCAGTTTTCTCTATAACTATGGCTACACCTTC CASSFLYNYGYTF
. . TRBJ2-5 TRBV29-1 TGCAGCGTTGGGGCTCGACTCAGTCAAGAGACCCAGTACTTC CSVGARLSQETQYF
. . TRBJ2-5 TRBV5-6 TGTGCCAGCAGCTCTATCCAGGGGAGAGGGGCCAAAGAGACCCAGTACTTC CASSSIQGRGAKETQYF
. . TRBJ2-2 TRBV4-1 TGCGCCAGCAGCCAAGCGGGCACAAACACCGGGGAGCTGTTTTTT CASSQAGTNTGELFF
TRBD2 . TRBJ2-1 TRBV2 TGTGCCAGCAGTAACACGGGACTAGCGGGAGATGAGCAGTTCTTC CASSNTGLAGDEQFF
TRBD1 . TRBJ2-7 TRBV28 TGTGCCAGCGGGACAGTGCCGTCGGCCGTCACCGAGCAGTACTTC CASGTVPSAVTEQYF
. . TRBJ1-2 TRBV11-2 TGTGCCAGCAGCTTAGTCGGGGGTCCCCTCTATGGCTACACCTTC CASSLVGGPLYGYTF
. once TRBJ1-5 TRBV13 TGTGCCAGCAGCCGTACGAGGAATCAGCCCCAGCATTTT CASSRTRNQPQHF
. . TRBJ2-2 TRBV28 TGTGCCAGCAGTGGCCTTTTAAACACCGGGGAGCTGTTTTTT CASSGLLNTGELFF